This TCR beta chain was retrieved from a study of T cells in women clearing cervical HPV infection. Overall study context: Controls' single incident HPV16 infection cleared within 12 months without precancer. Case blood was drawn a median approximately 150 days after lesion detection. Case blood drawn at lesion detection; control blood after infection cleared.

Of note for this clone: The antigen is not known.

Whole-study results and caveats: Unknown T-cell numbers per sample may underlie the richness differences.

Assay: immunoSEQ multiplex PCR; the TCRdb copy retains only in-frame clones and omits some. The listing records approximately 18,000 clones. Sequenced: blood buffy coat. This TCR was sampled from a woman between 18 and 70 years old with a cervical HPV16 infection that either progressed to CIN3+ or cleared (not recorded which).

The CDR3 DNA, read in part, is TGTGCCAGCAGCCCGGGACATCTGAACACTGAA. It translates to CASSPGHLNTE. Given in full, the CDR3 is CASSPGHLNTEAFF. The chain links TRBV7-8 to TRBJ1-1; D possibly corresponds to TRBD1 (6 bases). The read ends 3 residues early relative to the CDR3; the germline J gene fills the gap. Germline lookup yields CDR1 SGHVS and CDR2 FQNEAQ. The CDR3 is made up of 14 amino acids. The germline V and J ends were trimmed by 5 bases and 0 bases, with 10 bases remaining between them.